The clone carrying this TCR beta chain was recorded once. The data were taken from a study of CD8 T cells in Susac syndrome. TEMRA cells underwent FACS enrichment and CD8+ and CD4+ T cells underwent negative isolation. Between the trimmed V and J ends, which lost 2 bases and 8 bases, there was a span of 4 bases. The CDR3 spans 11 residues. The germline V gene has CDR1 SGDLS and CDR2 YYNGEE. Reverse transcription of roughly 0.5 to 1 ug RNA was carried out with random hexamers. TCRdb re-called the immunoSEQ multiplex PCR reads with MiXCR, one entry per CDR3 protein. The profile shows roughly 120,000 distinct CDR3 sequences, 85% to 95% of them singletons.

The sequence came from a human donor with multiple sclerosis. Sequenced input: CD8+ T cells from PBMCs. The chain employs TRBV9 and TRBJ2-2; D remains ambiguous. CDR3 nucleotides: TGTGCCAGCAGCGTTCTTGGGGAGCTGTTTTTT. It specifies CASSVLGELFF.